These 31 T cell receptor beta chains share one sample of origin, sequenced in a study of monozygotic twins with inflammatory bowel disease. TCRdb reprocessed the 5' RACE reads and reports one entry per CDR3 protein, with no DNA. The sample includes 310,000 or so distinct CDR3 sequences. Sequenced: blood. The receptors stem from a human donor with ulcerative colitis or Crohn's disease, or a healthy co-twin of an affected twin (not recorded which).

CDR3 loop: CSAKGGGLFYEQFF. The chain links TRBV20-1 to TRBJ2-1; TCRdb proposes TRBD1, but this gene call is untestable without DNA. The CDR3 extends over 14 amino acids. The germline V gene has CDR1 DFQATT and CDR2 SNEGSKA (reference sequence).

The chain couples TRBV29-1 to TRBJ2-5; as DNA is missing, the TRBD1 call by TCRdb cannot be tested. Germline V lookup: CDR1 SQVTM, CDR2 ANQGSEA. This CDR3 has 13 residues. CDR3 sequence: CSVGQGIGETQYF. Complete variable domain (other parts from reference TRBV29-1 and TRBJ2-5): SAVISQKPSRDICQRGTSLTIQCQVDSQVTMMFWYRQQPGQSLTLIATANQGSEATYESGFVIDKFPISRPNLTFSTLTVSNMSPEDSSIYLCSVGQGIGETQYFGPGTRLLVL.

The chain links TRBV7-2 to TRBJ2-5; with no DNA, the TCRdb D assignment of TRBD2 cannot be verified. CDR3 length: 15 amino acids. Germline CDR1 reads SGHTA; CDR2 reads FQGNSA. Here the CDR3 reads CASSLAGLAQETQYF.

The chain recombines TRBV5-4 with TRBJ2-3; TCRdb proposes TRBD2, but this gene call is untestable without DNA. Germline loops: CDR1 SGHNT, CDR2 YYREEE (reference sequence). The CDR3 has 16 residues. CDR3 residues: CASSLGPSGTADTQYF.

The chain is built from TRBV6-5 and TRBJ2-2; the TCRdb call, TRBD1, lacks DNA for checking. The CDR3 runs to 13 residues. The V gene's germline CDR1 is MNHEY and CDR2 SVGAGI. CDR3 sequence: CASSRTGTGELFF.

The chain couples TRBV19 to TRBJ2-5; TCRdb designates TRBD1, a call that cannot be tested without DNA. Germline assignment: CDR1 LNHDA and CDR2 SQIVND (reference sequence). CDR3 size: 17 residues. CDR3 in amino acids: CASTPGQATDLRETQYF.

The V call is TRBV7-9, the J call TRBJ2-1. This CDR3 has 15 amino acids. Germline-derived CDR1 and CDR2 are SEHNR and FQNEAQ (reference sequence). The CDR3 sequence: CASSLGRLGYNEQFF.

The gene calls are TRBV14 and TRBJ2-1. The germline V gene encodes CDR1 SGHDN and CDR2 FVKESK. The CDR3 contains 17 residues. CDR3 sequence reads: CASSHPFGDYPTHEQFF.

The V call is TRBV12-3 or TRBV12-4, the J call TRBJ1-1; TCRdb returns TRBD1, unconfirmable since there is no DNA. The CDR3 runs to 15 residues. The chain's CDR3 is CASSLEQGSRAEAFF.

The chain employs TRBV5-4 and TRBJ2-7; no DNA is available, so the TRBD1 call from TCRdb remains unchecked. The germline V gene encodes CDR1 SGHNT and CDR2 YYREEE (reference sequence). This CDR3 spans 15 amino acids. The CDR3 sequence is CASSSQTGSSYEQYF.

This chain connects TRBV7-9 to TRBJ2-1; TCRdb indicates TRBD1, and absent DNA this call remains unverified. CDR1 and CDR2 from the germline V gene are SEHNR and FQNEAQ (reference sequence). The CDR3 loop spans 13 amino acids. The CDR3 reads CASNPEAGNEQFF.

The CDR3 sequence is CASSWTTVTDTQYF. The rearrangement uses TRBV7-2 and TRBJ2-3; TCRdb selects TRBD1, and the lack of DNA leaves this call unchecked. Looked up from germline, CDR1 is SGHTA and CDR2 is FQGNSA. The CDR3 runs 14 residues.

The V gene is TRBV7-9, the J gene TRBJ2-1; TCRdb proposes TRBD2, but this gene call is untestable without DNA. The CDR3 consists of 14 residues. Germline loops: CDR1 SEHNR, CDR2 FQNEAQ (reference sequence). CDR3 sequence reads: CASSPGRDIGRQFF.

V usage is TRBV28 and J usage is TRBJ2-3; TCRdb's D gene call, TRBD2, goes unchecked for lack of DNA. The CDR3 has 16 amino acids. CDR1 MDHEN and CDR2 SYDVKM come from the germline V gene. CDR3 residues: CASSMTGTSGTDTQYF.

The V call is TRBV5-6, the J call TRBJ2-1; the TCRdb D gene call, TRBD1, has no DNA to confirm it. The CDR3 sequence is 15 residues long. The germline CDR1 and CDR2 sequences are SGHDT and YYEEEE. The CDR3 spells CASARQGPSYNEQFF.

Here the CDR3 reads CASSPPLGRDGGYTF. V usage is TRBV18 and J usage is TRBJ1-2; TCRdb gives TRBD1 as the D gene, but with no DNA this cannot be confirmed. CDR3 length: 15 residues. Germline V CDR1 and CDR2: KGHSH, LQKENI.

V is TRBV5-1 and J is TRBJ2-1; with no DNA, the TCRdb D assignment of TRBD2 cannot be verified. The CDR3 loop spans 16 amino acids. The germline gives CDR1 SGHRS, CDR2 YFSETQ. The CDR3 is CASGLDRGRAGNEQFF.

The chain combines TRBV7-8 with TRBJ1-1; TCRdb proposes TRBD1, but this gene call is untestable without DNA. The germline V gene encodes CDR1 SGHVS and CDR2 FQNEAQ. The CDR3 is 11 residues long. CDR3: CASTSGAGSFF. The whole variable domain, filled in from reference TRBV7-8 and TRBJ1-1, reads GAGVSQSPRYKVAKRGQDVALRCDPISGHVSLFWYQQALGQGPEFLTYFQNEAQLDKSGLPSDRFFAERPEGSVSTLKIQRTQQEDSAVYLCASTSGAGSFFGQGTRLTVV.

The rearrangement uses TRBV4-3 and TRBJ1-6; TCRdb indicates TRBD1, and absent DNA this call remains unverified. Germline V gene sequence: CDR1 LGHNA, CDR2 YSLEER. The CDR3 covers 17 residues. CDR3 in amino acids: CASSQDPGQGLGSPLHF.

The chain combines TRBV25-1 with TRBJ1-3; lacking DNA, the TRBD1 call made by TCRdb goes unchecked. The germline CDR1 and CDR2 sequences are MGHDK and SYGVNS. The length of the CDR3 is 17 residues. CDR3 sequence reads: CASVLTGTVSSGNTIYF.

The chain's CDR3 is CATYNYGNTIYF. V usage is TRBV10-3 and J usage is TRBJ1-3. The length of the CDR3 is 12 residues. The germline V gene encodes CDR1 ENHRY and CDR2 SYGVKD.

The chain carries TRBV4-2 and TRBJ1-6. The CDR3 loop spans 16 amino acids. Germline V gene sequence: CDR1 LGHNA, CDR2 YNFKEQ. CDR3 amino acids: CASSQDMGLDNSPLHF.

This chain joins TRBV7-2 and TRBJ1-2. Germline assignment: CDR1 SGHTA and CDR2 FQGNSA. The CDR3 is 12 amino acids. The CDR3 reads CASSLTSLGYTF.

The CDR3 reads CASSLGGTSQETQYF. The chain couples TRBV11-2 to TRBJ2-5; TCRdb designates TRBD2, a call that cannot be tested without DNA. The germline V gene encodes CDR1 SGHAT and CDR2 FQNNGV. This CDR3 comprises 15 residues.

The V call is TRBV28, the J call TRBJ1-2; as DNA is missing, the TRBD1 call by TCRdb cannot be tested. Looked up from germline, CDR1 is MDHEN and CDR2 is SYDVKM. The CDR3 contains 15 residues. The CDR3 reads CASYRQGASNYGYTF.

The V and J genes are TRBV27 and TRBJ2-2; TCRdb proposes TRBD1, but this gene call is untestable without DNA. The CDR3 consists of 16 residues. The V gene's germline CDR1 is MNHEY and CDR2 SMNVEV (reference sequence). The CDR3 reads CASSSGPGGNTGELFF.

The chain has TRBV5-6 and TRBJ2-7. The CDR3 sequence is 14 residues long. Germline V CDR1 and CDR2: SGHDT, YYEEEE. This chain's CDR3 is CASSLGGYNYEQYF. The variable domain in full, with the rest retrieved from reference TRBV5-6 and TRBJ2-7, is DAGVTQSPTHLIKTRGQQVTLRCSPKSGHDTVSWYQQALGQGPQFIFQYYEEEERQRGNFPDRFSGHQFPNYSSELNVNALLLGDSALYLCASSLGGYNYEQYFGPGTRLTVT.

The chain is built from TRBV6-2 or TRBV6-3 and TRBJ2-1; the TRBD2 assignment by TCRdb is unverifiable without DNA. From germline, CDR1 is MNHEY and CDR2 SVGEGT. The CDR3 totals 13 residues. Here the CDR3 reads CASRRAETYEQFF.

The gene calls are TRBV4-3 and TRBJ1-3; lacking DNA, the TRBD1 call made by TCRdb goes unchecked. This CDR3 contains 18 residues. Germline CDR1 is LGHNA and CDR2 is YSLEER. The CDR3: CASSQNTGTGGYGNTIYF.

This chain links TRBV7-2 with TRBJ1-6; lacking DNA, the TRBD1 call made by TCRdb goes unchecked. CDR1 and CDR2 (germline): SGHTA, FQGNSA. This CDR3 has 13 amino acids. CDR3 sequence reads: CASSLVGLSPLHF.

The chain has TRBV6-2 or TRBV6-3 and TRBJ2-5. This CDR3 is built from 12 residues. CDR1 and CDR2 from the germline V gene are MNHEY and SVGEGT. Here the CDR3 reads CASKALTGTQYF.